This TCR beta chain was retrieved from a study of cytomegalovirus exposure and HLA in healthy donors. The wider study: Early released data comprised 80 million to 100 million unique TCRs from HLA-typed donors.

The germline gives CDR1 SGHRS, CDR2 YFSETQ. Trimming stripped 0 bases from V and 9 bases from J, with 13 bases between. The length of the CDR3 is 13 residues. 60 Vbeta and 13 Jbeta primers were used in PCR. The table came from immunoSEQ multiplex PCR; TCRdb's copy has only in-frame clones and leaves some out. Altogether more than 95,000 clones are present, 80% being singletons, with the ten largest covering more than 1%. The chain has TRBV5-1 and TRBJ2-7, with TRBD2 as a possible D gene (6 bases). The clonotype originates from a female donor in good health and CMV-seronegative. The sequencing sample was made of PBMCs. The CDR3 nucleotides are TGCGCCAGCAGCTTGGGACTAGATCGTCCGCAGTACTTC. Translated: CASSLGLDRPQYF.